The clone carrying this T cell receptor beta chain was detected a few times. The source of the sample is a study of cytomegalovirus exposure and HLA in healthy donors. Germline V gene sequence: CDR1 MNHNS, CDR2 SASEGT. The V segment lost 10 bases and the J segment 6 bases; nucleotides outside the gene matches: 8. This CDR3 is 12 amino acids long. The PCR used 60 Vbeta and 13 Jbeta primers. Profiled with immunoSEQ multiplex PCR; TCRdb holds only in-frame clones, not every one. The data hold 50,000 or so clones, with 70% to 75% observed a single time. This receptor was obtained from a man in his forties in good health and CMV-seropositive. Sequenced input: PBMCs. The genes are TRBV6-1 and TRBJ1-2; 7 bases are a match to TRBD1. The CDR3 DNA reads TGTGCCACGAGGACAGGTCCTGATGGCTACACCTTC. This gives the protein CATRTGPDGYTF.